This T cell receptor beta chain was sequenced during a study of shared clonotypes between healthy human individuals. Overall study context: Donors were two women and a few men aged 18 to 49. Three plates were used per donor for CD4 naive, three for CD4 memory, two for CD8 naive and one for CD8 memory.

Profiled with immunoSEQ multiplex PCR; TCRdb holds only in-frame clones, not every one. The table lists about 2.4 million clones, more than 80% of them singletons. Notes on the study in general: Relative to their counterparts shared across all four donors, non-shared clonotypes exhibited diminished generation probabilities.

This clone turned up a few times. Its antigen remains unidentified. The V gene lost 0 bases and the J gene lost 5 bases, with 19 bases spanning the gap. The germline gives CDR1 SQVTM, CDR2 ANQGSEA. This CDR3 contains 16 residues. The receptor was derived from a man aged 18 to 35 in good health. Sequencing was carried out using naive CD4+ T cells sorted from blood. Subset of the sample: CD45RA+ positively selected. This chain connects TRBV29-1 to TRBJ1-1; possible D gene TRBD1, 6 bases. The CDR3 DNA reads as TGCAGCGTTGAAGACTTGGCACCGAGGAGGGGGACTGAAGCTTTCTTT. Protein sequence: CSVEDLAPRRGTEAFF.